What follows are 5 T cell receptor beta chains derived from one specimen sequenced in a study of early T cells in non-severe SARS-CoV-2 infection. TCRdb re-called the 5' RACE reads through MiXCR, storing one row per CDR3 protein. The table lists about 84,000 distinct CDR3 sequences, around 10% of them singletons. Sequenced material: whole blood. Every receptor here comes from an adult who was a healthcare worker with PCR-confirmed SARS-CoV-2 infection or an uninfected control (not recorded which).

Ten or more counts support this clonotype. The CDR3 sequence: CASSLVGLAVGSGNEQFF. For the CDR3, the DNA is TGCGCCAGCAGCTTGGTGGGGCTAGCGGTGGGGTCGGGCAATGAGCAGTTCTTC. This chain joins TRBV5-1 and TRBJ2-1; 7 bases match TRBD2. The trim removed 0 bases at V and 6 bases at J, leaving 15 bases unmatched. This CDR3 comprises 18 residues. The germline CDR1 and CDR2 sequences are SGHRS and YFSETQ.

This clonotype has just a few counts. The chain links TRBV11-2 to TRBJ2-7; 7 bases are shared with TRBD1. Trimming removed 4 bases from V and 2 bases from J; junction bases left unmatched: 8. Germline loops: CDR1 SGHAT, CDR2 FQNNGV. This CDR3 is 15 amino acids long. DNA for the CDR3: TGTGCCAGCAGCTCACCGTCTCAGGGGGCCTACGAGCAGTACTTC. Translating it yields CASSSPSQGAYEQYF. Combining the CDR3 with reference TRBV11-2 and TRBJ2-7 gives the whole variable domain EAGVAQSPRYKIIEKRQSVAFWCNPISGHATLYWYQQILGQGPKLLIQFQNNGVVDDSQLPKDRFSAERLKGVDSTLKIQPAKLEDSAVYLCASSSPSQGAYEQYFGPGTRLTVT.

The CDR3 sequence is CASSASLDTQYF. Written as DNA, the CDR3 is TGCGCCAGCAGTGCCTCCTTAGATACGCAGTATTTT. This chain uses TRBV10-1 with TRBJ2-3; D is uncertain. The germline V and J ends were trimmed by 4 bases and 5 bases, with 7 bases remaining between them. Germline loops: CDR1 WNHNN, CDR2 SYGVQD (reference sequence). This CDR3 has 12 amino acids.

This clonotype was detected a few times. The chain combines TRBV5-1 with TRBJ1-1; D perhaps matches TRBD1 (5 bases). The germline V gene encodes CDR1 SGHRS and CDR2 YFSETQ. The CDR3 has 14 amino acids. V was shortened by 1 base and J by 4 bases, with 11 bases between the two germline ends. The CDR3 loop reads CASSLNPGSTEAFF. The DNA of the CDR3 is TGCGCCAGCAGCTTGAACCCAGGGAGCACTGAAGCTTTCTTT.

About this clonotype: Being one base from a much bigger clone, this may be a read error. The CDR3 sequence: CSARVVDSTDTQYF. In nucleotides, the CDR3 is TGCAGTGCTAGAGTAGTGGACTCAACAGATACGCAGTATTTT. J is TRBJ2-3 and V is TRBV20-1, with TRBD2 as a possible D gene (5 bases). Germline V lookup: CDR1 DFQATT, CDR2 SNEGSKA (reference sequence). Between the trimmed V and J ends, which lost 1 base and 3 bases, there was a span of 11 bases. The CDR3 contains 14 residues.